This TCR beta chain was profiled in a study of blood T cell repertoires in COVID-19. Study in general: Researchers got acute and convalescent COVID-19 samples from the United States, Italy and Spain. T cells, B-cell-depleted T cells, or PBMCs provided the cDNA or gDNA that served as material.

Original handling: Cell counts per sample came from amplifying reference gene primers. TCRdb's copy holds only in-frame clones and misses some; the assay was immunoSEQ multiplex PCR. Clone size and V and J calls were adopted from that table, with D and trimming inferred from the DNA. The top ten clones hold 8% of a sample with around 46,000 clones, about 87% of them seen once. V was trimmed by 0 bases and J by 8 bases, leaving 4 bases between them. Germline CDR1 and CDR2: MGHRA and YSYEKL. The CDR3 runs to 11 residues. The specimen was peripheral blood. This clonotype was obtained from a man aged 45-65 years with acute or convalescent COVID-19. The V gene is TRBV4-1, the J gene TRBJ1-1; D is undetermined. In DNA form, the CDR3 reads TGCGCCAGCAGCCAAGAGAGGGAAGCTTTCTTT. Protein sequence: CASSQEREAFF.